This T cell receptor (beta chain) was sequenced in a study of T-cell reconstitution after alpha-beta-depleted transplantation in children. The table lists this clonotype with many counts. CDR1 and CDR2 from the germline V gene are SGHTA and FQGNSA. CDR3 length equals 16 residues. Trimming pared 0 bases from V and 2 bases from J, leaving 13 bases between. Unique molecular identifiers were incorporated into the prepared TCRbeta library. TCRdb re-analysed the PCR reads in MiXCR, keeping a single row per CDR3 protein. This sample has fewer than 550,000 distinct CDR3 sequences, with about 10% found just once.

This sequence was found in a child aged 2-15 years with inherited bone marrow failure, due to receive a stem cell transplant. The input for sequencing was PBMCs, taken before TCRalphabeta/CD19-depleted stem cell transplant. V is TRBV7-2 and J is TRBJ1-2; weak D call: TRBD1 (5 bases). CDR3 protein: CASSLAGVWGNYGYTF. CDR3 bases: TGTGCCAGCAGCTTAGCTGGGGTGTGGGGGAACTATGGCTACACCTTC.